The clone carrying this T cell receptor beta chain was found a few times. Its target is not known. The V end lost 6 bases, the J end lost 0 bases, and 17 bases lay between the germline ends. The CDR3 is 16 amino acids. The germline gives CDR1 KGHSH, CDR2 LQKENI. The data derive from a study of beta chain features in type 1 diabetes. Expressed TCRB transcripts were sequenced because the entire RNA isolate underwent reverse transcription. Some clones are missing from TCRdb's copy, which holds only in-frame ones; the method was immunoSEQ multiplex PCR. The sample holds about 710,000 clones, around 15% seen once. Notes on the study in general: People with Type 1 diabetes carried modestly yet significantly shorter TCRB CDR3s in all four CD4+ subsets. Cells carrying high TCR expression could end up over-represented when cDNA is sequenced.

The rearrangement links TRBV18 to TRBJ1-1; tentatively, D is TRBD1 (6 bases). Sequencing input: naive CD4+ T cells from blood. The sequence was obtained from a man aged 18 to 35 with type 1 diabetes. The CDR3 DNA follows: TGTGCCAGCTCGTCAAACGGACAGACCATGAACACTGAAGCTTTCTTT. Translating it yields CASSSNGQTMNTEAFF.